The sequence of this T cell receptor beta chain was determined in a study of patients and donors after allogeneic stem cell transplantation. V was clipped by 3 bases and J by 4 bases; unmatched bases: 3. Looked up from germline, CDR1 is MNHEY and CDR2 is SMNVEV (reference sequence). The CDR3 covers 15 residues. TCRdb analysed the RT-PCR reads with MiXCR anew, one entry per CDR3 protein. Of about 400,000 distinct CDR3 sequences listed, 16% were seen once; the top ten hold over 6%. Material: blood, either unsorted or a sorted T cell fraction (not recorded which). This clonotype was sampled from a human donor who was either an allogeneic HSCT recipient or a stem cell or donor lymphocyte infusion donor (not recorded which). It is not recorded whose cells these are; they may come from a transplant donor. The V gene is TRBV27, the J gene TRBJ2-1; the match to TRBD2 covers 10 bases. DNA of the CDR3: TGTGCCAGCAGTTTCTTAGCGGGGGGATACAATGAGCAGTTCTTC. This encodes CASSFLAGGYNEQFF.